These T cell receptor beta chains were read from a single sample in a study of shared T cell receptors in the human thymus. Clones were read by immunoSEQ multiplex PCR, and TCRdb kept only the in-frame ones, dropping some. The table has approximately 730,000 clones, 80% to 90% seen once. The same sample was also used in a study of human thymus T cells.

Source material: thymocytes. Receptors originate from a girl younger than two with a congenital heart defect. The CDR3 runs from the conserved cysteine through the conserved F or W. Fields, in order: D gene, J gene, V gene, clone size, CDR3 protein, CDR3 DNA. A D gene is named only where the DNA matches it firmly. Clone size appears in some rows only: once, few, many, or a class for an expanded clone.

>.|TRBJ1-3|TRBV20-1|.
CSARYGNTIYF
TGCAGTGCTAGATATGGAAACACCATATATTTT
>TRBD1|TRBJ2-2|TRBV5-6|.
CASSSAGTGGDTGELFF
TGTGCCAGCAGCTCAGCTGGGACAGGGGGCGACACCGGGGAGCTGTTTTTT
>TRBD1|TRBJ1-2|TRBV19|.
CASSADRGRGYTF
TGTGCCAGTAGTGCAGACAGGGGACGCGGCTACACCTTC
>TRBD1|TRBJ1-1|TRBV7-4|.
CASSFNRGDTEAFF
TGTGCCAGCAGCTTCAACAGGGGCGACACTGAAGCTTTCTTT
>.|TRBJ1-1|TRBV18|.
CASSPGTKKGTFF
TGTGCCAGCTCACCGGGGACAAAGAAGGGGACTTTCTTT
>.|TRBJ2-4|TRBV27|.
CASSPRKNIQYF
TGTGCCAGCAGTCCCAGGAAGAACATTCAGTACTTC
>.|TRBJ1-4|TRBV6-6|.
CASSPIGEKLFF
TGTGCCAGCAGTCCCATCGGTGAAAAACTGTTTTTT
>.|TRBJ1-1|TRBV11-2|.
CASSLVMGDMNTEAFF
TGTGCCAGCAGCTTAGTAATGGGAGATATGAACACTGAAGCTTTCTTT
>.|TRBJ1-1|TRBV6-6|once
CASLPSRDTEAFF
TGTGCCAGCTTGCCGTCCCGGGACACTGAAGCTTTCTTT
>TRBD1|TRBJ1-5|TRBV19|once
CASSIRRRQGARQPQHF
TGTGCCAGTAGTATACGACGACGACAGGGGGCAAGGCAGCCCCAGCATTTT
>TRBD1|TRBJ2-7|TRBV5-4|.
CASSTGQGKSYEQYF
TGTGCCAGCAGCACAGGACAGGGAAAAAGCTACGAGCAGTACTTC
>TRBD1|TRBJ1-4|TRBV9|once
CASSRSGQPNEKLFF
TGTGCCAGCAGCAGATCGGGACAGCCTAATGAAAAACTGTTTTTT
>.|TRBJ1-2|TRBV28|.
CASSSNRPRPNYGYTF
TGTGCCAGCAGTTCAAACAGGCCCCGGCCTAACTATGGCTACACCTTC
>TRBD1|TRBJ1-2|TRBV7-6|.
CASSLARQGLTYGYTF
TGTGCCAGCAGCTTAGCCAGACAGGGTTTAACCTATGGCTACACCTTC
>TRBD1|TRBJ1-2|TRBV5-1|.
CASLEGDRDYGYTF
TGCGCCAGCTTAGAGGGGGACAGGGACTATGGCTACACCTTC
>TRBD1|TRBJ1-6|TRBV5-6|.
CASSLTPRTGEWNSPLHF
TGTGCCAGCAGCTTGACCCCTCGGACAGGGGAGTGGAATTCCCCCCTCCACTTT